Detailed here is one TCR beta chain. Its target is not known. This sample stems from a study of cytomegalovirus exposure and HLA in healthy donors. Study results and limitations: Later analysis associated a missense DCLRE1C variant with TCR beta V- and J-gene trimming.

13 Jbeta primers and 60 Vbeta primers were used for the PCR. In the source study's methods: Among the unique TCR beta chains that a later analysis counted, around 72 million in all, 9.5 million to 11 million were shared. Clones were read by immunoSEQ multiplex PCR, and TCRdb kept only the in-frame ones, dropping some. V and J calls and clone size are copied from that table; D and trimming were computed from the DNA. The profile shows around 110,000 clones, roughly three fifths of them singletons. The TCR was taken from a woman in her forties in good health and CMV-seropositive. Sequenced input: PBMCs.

CDR3 amino acids: CASSQDTIVYNEQFF. CDR3 DNA: TGCGCCAGCAGCCAAGATACAATCGTCTACAATGAGCAGTTCTTC. The V and J genes are TRBV4-3 and TRBJ2-1, with D uncertain. The CDR3 length is 15 residues. Germline CDR1 reads LGHNA; CDR2 reads YSLEER. Trimming took 0 bases from V and 3 from J, leaving 9 bases between them.